This TCR beta chain was recovered during a study of T-cell memory formation after mild COVID-19. This clonotype showed up just a few times. Its antigen is not known. V was pared by 1 base and J by 3 bases, with 4 bases between. Germline CDR1 LGHNA, CDR2 YSLEER. The CDR3 contains 13 residues. Study outcomes and limitations: The CD4+ clones that contracted clustered mainly within CM and EM, and the CD8+ clones concentrated in EMRA. Whether day 37 second-wave clones are SARS-CoV-2-specific was not confirmed.

TCRdb fed the 5' RACE reads into MiXCR, producing one record per CDR3 protein. The sample contains about 290,000 distinct CDR3 sequences, 15% to 20% of which appear only once. This clonotype originated in a man aged 18 to 30 who had mild COVID-19 (a few samples of this study predate the infection). Cell type and time point are not known. This chain joins TRBV4-3 and TRBJ1-5; D uncertain. The sample taken for sequencing was PBMCs or a T cell subset sorted from them (not recorded which). This chain's CDR3 is CASSQVLNQPQHF. CDR3 nucleotide sequence: TGCGCCAGCAGCCAAGTCCTCAATCAGCCCCAGCATTTT.